This is a list of T cell receptor beta chains from one sample in a study of blood T cell repertoires in COVID-19. The method was immunoSEQ multiplex PCR; TCRdb's version includes in-frame clones alone and lacks a portion of them. The sample has 200,000 to 300,000 clones, 75% to 85% seen once. The sample taken for sequencing was peripheral blood. All receptors derive from a woman aged 80 or over with COVID-19, enrolled during active disease. The CDR3 runs from the conserved cysteine through the conserved F or W. Each record gives: D gene, V gene, J gene, clone size, CDR3 protein, CDR3 DNA. D genes are given only for firm matches. Size is omitted from some rows. Given values are once, few, many or a class for expanded clones.

D gene: TRBD1
V gene: TRBV28
J gene: TRBJ2-7
clone size: few
CDR3 protein: CASSQTGILYEQYF
CDR3 DNA: TGTGCCAGCAGTCAGACAGGGATCCTCTACGAGCAGTACTTC

D gene: .
V gene: TRBV11-2
J gene: TRBJ1-3
clone size: .
CDR3 protein: CASSFLPFFGSGNTIYF
CDR3 DNA: TGTGCCAGCAGCTTCCTACCCTTTTTCGGTTCTGGAAACACCATATATTTT

D gene: .
V gene: TRBV28
J gene: TRBJ1-5
clone size: .
CDR3 protein: CASSLVLKNQPQHF
CDR3 DNA: TGTGCCAGCAGTTTGGTTCTAAAGAATCAGCCCCAGCATTTT

D gene: .
V gene: TRBV7-9
J gene: TRBJ1-1
clone size: .
CDR3 protein: CASSSPDSLNTEAFF
CDR3 DNA: TGTGCCAGCAGCTCCCCGGACAGCTTGAACACTGAAGCTTTCTTT

D gene: TRBD1
V gene: TRBV27
J gene: TRBJ1-1
clone size: .
CDR3 protein: CASSFRGQGLRTEAFF
CDR3 DNA: TGTGCCAGCAGTTTTCGGGGACAGGGCTTACGCACTGAAGCTTTCTTT

D gene: TRBD1
V gene: TRBV6-6
J gene: TRBJ2-2
clone size: .
CDR3 protein: CASSPSRQGGTGELFF
CDR3 DNA: TGTGCCAGCAGTCCCTCCCGACAGGGGGGAACCGGGGAGCTGTTTTTT

D gene: TRBD1
V gene: TRBV5-1
J gene: TRBJ1-6
clone size: .
CDR3 protein: CASSLGDSTQISPLHF
CDR3 DNA: TGCGCCAGCAGCTTGGGGGACAGTACCCAAATTTCACCCCTCCACTTT

D gene: .
V gene: TRBV30
J gene: TRBJ1-2
clone size: .
CDR3 protein: CAWSEYHSTGNYGYTF
CDR3 DNA: TGTGCCTGGAGTGAATATCATTCTACAGGGAACTATGGCTACACCTTC

D gene: .
V gene: TRBV19
J gene: TRBJ1-6
clone size: .
CDR3 protein: CASSMSRQHYNSPLHF
CDR3 DNA: TGTGCCAGTAGTATGTCTAGACAGCATTATAATTCACCCCTCCACTTT

D gene: .
V gene: TRBV7-3
J gene: TRBJ2-3
clone size: .
CDR3 protein: CASSLTGREGTDTQYF
CDR3 DNA: TGTGCCAGCAGCCTTACAGGGAGGGAGGGCACAGATACGCAGTATTTT

D gene: TRBD1
V gene: TRBV9
J gene: TRBJ2-1
clone size: .
CDR3 protein: CASSVEGQYNEQFF
CDR3 DNA: TGTGCCAGCAGCGTAGAGGGACAGTACAATGAGCAGTTCTTC

D gene: .
V gene: TRBV6-4
J gene: TRBJ2-6
clone size: once
CDR3 protein: CASSQGTPGANVLTF
CDR3 DNA: TGTGCCAGCAGTCAGGGGACGCCTGGGGCCAACGTCCTGACTTTC

D gene: .
V gene: TRBV24-1
J gene: TRBJ1-2
clone size: .
CDR3 protein: CATRSSTGRNGYTF
CDR3 DNA: TGTGCCACCAGGTCTTCCACAGGGCGGAATGGCTACACCTTC

D gene: .
V gene: TRBV9
J gene: TRBJ1-1
clone size: .
CDR3 protein: CASSVGQSNTEAFF
CDR3 DNA: TGTGCCAGCAGCGTAGGACAGTCGAACACTGAAGCTTTCTTT

D gene: .
V gene: TRBV28
J gene: TRBJ2-7
clone size: .
CDR3 protein: CASSPPTYEQYF
CDR3 DNA: TGTGCCAGCAGTCCCCCCACCTACGAGCAGTACTTC

D gene: TRBD2
V gene: TRBV15
J gene: TRBJ2-7
clone size: .
CDR3 protein: CATSRVGIGTSGRNEQYF
CDR3 DNA: TGTGCCACCAGCAGAGTCGGAATTGGGACTAGCGGGAGAAACGAGCAGTACTTC

D gene: .
V gene: TRBV7-8
J gene: TRBJ1-1
clone size: .
CDR3 protein: CASSSPAGAPEAFF
CDR3 DNA: TGTGCCAGCAGCTCCCCCGCGGGGGCTCCGGAAGCTTTCTTT

D gene: .
V gene: TRBV2
J gene: TRBJ1-1
clone size: .
CDR3 protein: CASSVSQAEAFF
CDR3 DNA: TGTGCCAGCAGTGTCTCTCAGGCTGAAGCTTTCTTT

D gene: .
V gene: TRBV7-9
J gene: TRBJ1-1
clone size: .
CDR3 protein: CASRHMGQNTEAFF
CDR3 DNA: TGTGCCAGCAGGCACATGGGCCAGAACACTGAAGCTTTCTTT

D gene: TRBD1
V gene: TRBV30
J gene: TRBJ1-5
clone size: .
CDR3 protein: CAWSVTGNQPQHF
CDR3 DNA: TGTGCCTGGAGTGTGACAGGGAATCAGCCCCAGCATTTT

D gene: .
V gene: TRBV7-2
J gene: TRBJ2-1
clone size: .
CDR3 protein: CASSPVNEQFF
CDR3 DNA: TGTGCCAGCAGTCCCGTCAATGAGCAGTTCTTC

D gene: TRBD1
V gene: TRBV2
J gene: TRBJ1-1
clone size: .
CDR3 protein: CASSESGTGRGEAFF
CDR3 DNA: TGTGCCAGCAGTGAATCCGGGACAGGGAGGGGAGAAGCTTTCTTT

D gene: .
V gene: TRBV5-4
J gene: TRBJ1-3
clone size: .
CDR3 protein: CASSLSGIGNTIYF
CDR3 DNA: TGTGCCAGCAGCTTATCGGGGATTGGAAACACCATATATTTT

D gene: .
V gene: TRBV10-3
J gene: TRBJ1-6
clone size: .
CDR3 protein: CAISEGQSNSPLHF
CDR3 DNA: TGTGCCATCAGTGAGGGACAATCGAATTCACCCCTCCACTTT

D gene: .
V gene: TRBV4-1
J gene: TRBJ1-4
clone size: .
CDR3 protein: CASSQVGTKNEKLFF
CDR3 DNA: TGCGCCAGCAGCCAAGTTGGGACAAAGAATGAAAAACTGTTTTTT

D gene: .
V gene: TRBV12-3/TRBV12-4
J gene: TRBJ1-1
clone size: .
CDR3 protein: CASSRQENTEAFF
CDR3 DNA: TGTGCCAGCAGTCGACAGGAGAACACTGAAGCTTTCTTT

D gene: .
V gene: TRBV5-1
J gene: TRBJ2-1
clone size: .
CDR3 protein: CASSLVRGGNEQFF
CDR3 DNA: TGCGCCAGCAGCTTGGTTAGGGGAGGCAATGAGCAGTTCTTC

D gene: TRBD2
V gene: TRBV6-2/TRBV6-3
J gene: TRBJ2-3
clone size: .
CDR3 protein: CASSYRLPGLAGVARDTQYF
CDR3 DNA: TGTGCCAGCAGTTACAGGCTTCCGGGACTAGCGGGAGTGGCCCGGGATACGCAGTATTTT

D gene: TRBD1
V gene: TRBV28
J gene: TRBJ1-2
clone size: .
CDR3 protein: CASSPVIGQGEAGYTF
CDR3 DNA: TGTGCCAGCAGTCCAGTGATCGGACAGGGCGAGGCGGGCTACACCTTC

D gene: .
V gene: TRBV5-1
J gene: TRBJ1-4
clone size: .
CDR3 protein: CASSMSPGGFEKLFF
CDR3 DNA: TGCGCCAGCAGCATGTCTCCGGGGGGCTTTGAAAAACTGTTTTTT

D gene: .
V gene: TRBV10-2
J gene: TRBJ1-5
clone size: .
CDR3 protein: CASGLQGEGPQHF
CDR3 DNA: TGCGCCAGCGGGCTACAGGGTGAAGGGCCCCAGCATTTT

D gene: .
V gene: TRBV7-2
J gene: TRBJ1-6
clone size: .
CDR3 protein: CASSVGTGGSPLHF
CDR3 DNA: TGTGCCAGCAGCGTCGGGACTGGGGGTTCACCCCTCCACTTT

D gene: .
V gene: TRBV6-5
J gene: TRBJ1-6
clone size: .
CDR3 protein: CASSRIGGSPLHF
CDR3 DNA: TGTGCCAGCAGCCGGATCGGGGGTTCACCCCTCCACTTT

D gene: .
V gene: TRBV28
J gene: TRBJ2-1
clone size: .
CDR3 protein: CASGLYNEQFF
CDR3 DNA: TGTGCCAGCGGTCTATACAATGAGCAGTTCTTC

D gene: .
V gene: TRBV12-3/TRBV12-4
J gene: TRBJ1-4
clone size: .
CDR3 protein: CASCEVREKLFF
CDR3 DNA: TGTGCCAGCTGCGAGGTTCGGGAAAAACTGTTTTTT

D gene: .
V gene: TRBV15
J gene: TRBJ1-6
clone size: few
CDR3 protein: CATSSDRNSPLHF
CDR3 DNA: TGTGCCACCAGCTCTGACAGGAATTCACCCCTCCACTTT

D gene: TRBD1
V gene: TRBV5-1
J gene: TRBJ1-1
clone size: .
CDR3 protein: CASSLQGPTMNTEAFF
CDR3 DNA: TGCGCCAGCAGCTTACAGGGGCCTACCATGAACACTGAAGCTTTCTTT

D gene: TRBD2
V gene: TRBV7-9
J gene: TRBJ2-2
clone size: .
CDR3 protein: CASSRYQTSGRVTGELFF
CDR3 DNA: TGTGCCAGCAGCCGATACCAGACTAGCGGGAGGGTGACCGGGGAGCTGTTTTTT

D gene: .
V gene: TRBV5-1
J gene: TRBJ2-2
clone size: .
CDR3 protein: CASSIPINTGELFF
CDR3 DNA: TGCGCCAGCAGCATTCCAATTAACACCGGGGAGCTGTTTTTT